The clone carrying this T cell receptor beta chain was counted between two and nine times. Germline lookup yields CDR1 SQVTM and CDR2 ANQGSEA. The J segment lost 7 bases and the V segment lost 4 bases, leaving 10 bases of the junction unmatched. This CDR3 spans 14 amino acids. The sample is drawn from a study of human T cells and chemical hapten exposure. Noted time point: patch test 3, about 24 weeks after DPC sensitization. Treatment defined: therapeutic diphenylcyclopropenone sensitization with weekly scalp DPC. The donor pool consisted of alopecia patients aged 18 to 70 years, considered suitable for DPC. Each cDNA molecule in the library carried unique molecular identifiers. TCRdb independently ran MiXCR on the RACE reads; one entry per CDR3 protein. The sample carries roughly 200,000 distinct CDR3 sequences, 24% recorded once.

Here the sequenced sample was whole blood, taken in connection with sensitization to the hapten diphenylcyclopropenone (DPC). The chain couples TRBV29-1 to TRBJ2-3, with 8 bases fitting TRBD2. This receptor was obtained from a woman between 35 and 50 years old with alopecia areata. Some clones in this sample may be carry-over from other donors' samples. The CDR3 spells CSVVPAGVRNTQYF. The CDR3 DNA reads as TGCAGCGTTGTACCAGCGGGAGTGCGAAATACGCAGTATTTT.